This T cell receptor beta chain was recovered during a study of immune cell composition in non-small cell lung cancer. Note on this clone: Its matching antigen is unknown.

Findings and limits, study-wide: Clones >0.5% enriched in tumour were rarer in adenocarcinoma (about 35%) than squamous (roughly 80%).

Assay: immunoSEQ multiplex PCR; the TCRdb copy retains only in-frame clones and omits some. The sample holds 3,800 or so clones, more than 60% seen once. There are 15 residues in the CDR3. J was trimmed by 2 bases and V by 4 bases; bases with no gene match: 5. The germline V gene encodes CDR1 SGHRS and CDR2 YFSETQ. The normal lung sample lay at least 3 cm, and maximally far, from the tumour. This rearrangement joins TRBV5-1 to TRBJ2-3; 9 bases align to TRBD2. The source of this sequence is a human donor with non-small cell lung cancer. Sequenced sample: non-adjacent lung tissue. The CDR3, as DNA: TGCGCCAGCAGCCTTAGCGGGAGATCCACAGATACGCAGTATTTT. It encodes CASSLSGRSTDTQYF. Drawing the rest from reference TRBV5-1 and TRBJ2-3, the complete variable domain is KAGVTQTPRYLIKTRGQQVTLSCSPISGHRSVSWYQQTPGQGLQFLFEYFSETQRNKGNFPGRFSGRQFSNSRSEMNVSTLELGDSALYLCASSLSGRSTDTQYFGPGTRLTVL.